Below, 20 T cell receptor beta chains from the same sample are listed, as sequenced in a study of identifying expanded T cells in peripheral blood. Sequencing was performed with immunoSEQ multiplex PCR; in TCRdb, only in-frame clones are kept and a portion is missing. In the table there are approximately 94,000 clones, around nine tenths of which are singletons. The sequenced material came from blood. The receptors here all came from a person aged 18-69 years in good health.

The gene calls are TRBV5-4 and TRBJ1-1, with D uncertain. V lost 3 bases, J lost 2 bases, and 11 bases lay in between. Germline V gene sequence: CDR1 SGHNT, CDR2 YYREEE (reference sequence). This CDR3 spans 14 amino acids. The CDR3 is CASSSDLFNTEAFF. The CDR3 bases are TGTGCCAGCAGCTCCGACTTATTTAACACTGAAGCTTTCTTT.

This chain joins TRBV11-3 and TRBJ1-2, with no clear D. V lost 2 bases to trimming and J lost 7 bases, with 11 bases between them. The CDR3 contains 13 residues. Germline assignment: CDR1 SGHNT and CDR2 YENEEA. The CDR3 sequence: CASSLKKSGGYTF. The CDR3 region has the DNA TGTGCCAGCAGCTTAAAGAAGAGCGGTGGCTACACCTTC.

The V gene is TRBV5-1, the J gene TRBJ2-4; perhaps TRBD1 as D (6 bases). Germline V lookup: CDR1 SGHRS, CDR2 YFSETQ. Trimming pared 4 bases from V and 7 bases from J, leaving 27 bases between. The CDR3 runs 18 residues. The DNA of the CDR3 is TGCGCCAGCAGCCCCGGGACACTTCCCTCTAGCCAAAAGAACATTCAGTACTTC. Protein sequence: CASSPGTLPSSQKNIQYF.

The chain employs TRBV4-3 and TRBJ2-7; weak D call: TRBD2 (6 bases). Trimming pared 6 bases from V and 2 bases from J, leaving 11 bases between. This CDR3 region has 13 residues. Germline V lookup: CDR1 LGHNA, CDR2 YSLEER. The CDR3 DNA reads as TGCGCCAGCAGTCGGGACTTCACCTACGAGCAGTACTTC. Translated, it gives CASSRDFTYEQYF.

This clone has a handful of counts. The chain joins TRBV2 to TRBJ1-2, with D hard to call. Trimming stripped 3 bases from V and 4 bases from J, with 15 bases between. CDR1 SNHLY and CDR2 FYNNEI come from the germline V gene. The CDR3 is 15 amino acids. As DNA, the CDR3 is TGTGCCAGCAGTGAGGCCAGGAGGTCCGTCTATGGCTACACCTTC. Protein sequence: CASSEARRSVYGYTF.

The V call is TRBV19, the J call TRBJ2-1, with a tentative D call TRBD1 (5 bases). This CDR3 is 14 amino acids long. V lost 1 base to trimming and J lost 7 bases, with 11 bases between them. Germline-derived CDR1 and CDR2 are LNHDA and SQIVND (reference sequence). The CDR3 loop reads CASSIGGLGNEQFF. CDR3 DNA: TGTGCCAGTAGTATAGGGGGCCTAGGGAATGAGCAGTTCTTC.

This chain uses TRBV9 with TRBJ2-5; 7 nucleotides match TRBD2. The germline CDR1 and CDR2 sequences are SGDLS and YYNGEE. V trimming: 0 bases; J trimming: 1 base; junction bases outside the gene matches: 6. The CDR3 totals 16 residues. This CDR3 reads CASSVGGGRSQETQYF. The CDR3 DNA reads as TGTGCCAGCAGCGTAGGTGGCGGGAGAAGCCAAGAGACCCAGTACTTC. Together with reference TRBV9 and TRBJ2-5, the CDR3 gives the full variable domain: DSGVTQTPKHLITATGQRVTLRCSPRSGDLSVYWYQQSLDQGLQFLIQYYNGEERAKGNILERFSAQQFPDLHSELNLSSLELGDSALYFCASSVGGGRSQETQYFGPGTRLLVL.

The rearrangement uses TRBV6-6 and TRBJ2-7; TRBD2 aligns across 11 bases. Per germline, CDR1 MNHNY and CDR2 SVGAGI (reference sequence). The CDR3 is 15 amino acids. Unmatched junction bases numbered 7, after V lost 2 bases and J lost 7 bases. CDR3 residues: CASSYTVAGGREQYF. CDR3 DNA: TGTGCCAGCAGTTACACCGTAGCGGGAGGGCGGGAGCAGTACTTC.

In nucleotides, the CDR3 is TGTGCCAGCAGCTCCCCCCTGGGGATCACAGATACGCAGTATTTT. Amino acid sequence: CASSSPLGITDTQYF. The chain is built from TRBV13 and TRBJ2-3; D uncertain. V was clipped by 4 bases and J by 2 bases, with 13 bases between them. The CDR3 covers 15 residues. The germline gives CDR1 PRHDT, CDR2 FYEKMQ (reference sequence).

The chain couples TRBV30 to TRBJ1-2, with 9 positions matching TRBD1. CDR3 length equals 13 residues. V was pared by 2 bases and J by 7 bases, with 5 bases of the junction left unmatched. CDR1 is GTSNPN, CDR2 SVGIG, per germline (reference sequence). The CDR3 sequence is CAWSFGQGFGYTF. DNA of the CDR3: TGTGCCTGGAGTTTCGGACAGGGGTTTGGCTACACCTTC.

This chain uses TRBV27 with TRBJ2-3; D ambiguous. Germline lookup yields CDR1 MNHEY and CDR2 SMNVEV (reference sequence). V lost 5 bases and J lost 7, with 16 bases in between. The CDR3 has 14 residues. This CDR3 reads CASSPRLSRNTQYF. DNA of the CDR3: TGTGCCAGCAGTCCAAGATTATCTCGCAATACGCAGTATTTT.

This clone was counted once. V and J are TRBV7-2 and TRBJ1-2; the D gene is possibly TRBD1 (5 bases). CDR3 length: 16 residues. Trimming cost V 4 bases and J 0 bases, with 15 bases left between them. Per germline, CDR1 SGHTA and CDR2 FQGNSA. CDR3: CASSYPVGATNYGYTF. The CDR3 DNA reads TGTGCCAGCAGCTATCCAGTCGGGGCAACTAACTATGGCTACACCTTC.

The V call is TRBV11-2, the J call TRBJ2-7; TRBD2 is a possible D gene (6 bases). Per germline, CDR1 SGHAT and CDR2 FQNNGV. Trimming stripped 5 bases from V and 0 bases from J, with 26 bases between. The CDR3 covers 19 residues. DNA for the CDR3: TGTGCCAGCAGCCCTCATCGTGTCGGGAGAATCCCCATCTCCTACGAGCAGTACTTC. As protein: CASSPHRVGRIPISYEQYF.

The CDR3 nucleotides are TGTGCCAGCAGCCCCGCCCCCCGCTCACCCCTCCACTTT. This codes for CASSPAPRSPLHF. The chain uses TRBV7-2 and TRBJ1-6; D gene ambiguous. Trimming left V 5 bases short and J 10 bases short, with 12 bases between. The CDR3 runs to 13 residues. The germline V gene encodes CDR1 SGHTA and CDR2 FQGNSA. The full variable domain, rest sourced from reference TRBV7-2 and TRBJ1-6, is GAGVSQSPSNKVTEKGKDVELRCDPISGHTALYWYRQSLGQGLEFLIYFQGNSAPDKSGLPSDRFSAERTGGSVSTLTIQRTQQEDSAVYLCASSPAPRSPLHFGNGTRLTVT.

The V call is TRBV27, the J call TRBJ2-5; D ambiguous. Germline CDR1 and CDR2: MNHEY and SMNVEV (reference sequence). Deletions cut 6 bases from V and 5 bases from J, with 25 bases between. CDR3 length: 17 amino acids. The CDR3 bases are TGTGCCAGCAGCCGACTGCCTGTTGGTTGGCGCAGGGAGACCCAGTACTTC. This translates into CASSRLPVGWRRETQYF.

The rearrangement links TRBV2 to TRBJ2-6; D possibly corresponds to TRBD1 (7 bases). This CDR3 region has 15 residues. Germline V gene lookup returns CDR1 SNHLY and CDR2 FYNNEI. Trimming removed 4 bases from V and 2 bases from J, with 9 bases in between. The CDR3 sequence: CASSGRGAGANVLTF. CDR3 DNA: TGTGCCAGCAGTGGCAGGGGGGCTGGGGCCAACGTCCTGACTTTC.

This clone was observed a few times. The rearrangement links TRBV7-6 to TRBJ2-1; a possible D gene is TRBD2 (5 bases). Trimming pared 4 bases from V and 5 bases from J, leaving 9 bases between. This CDR3 contains 13 residues. Germline CDR1 SGHVS, CDR2 FNYEAQ. The CDR3 coding sequence is TGTGCCAGCAGCTACGGGAAACACAATGAGCAGTTCTTC. As protein: CASSYGKHNEQFF.

V gene TRBV4-1 combines with J gene TRBJ2-1; no firm D call. Germline assignment: CDR1 MGHRA and CDR2 YSYEKL. The germline V and J ends were trimmed by 3 bases and 4 bases, with 7 bases remaining between them. The CDR3 has 13 amino acids. The CDR3 nucleotides read TGCGCCAGCAGCCATTCAAGTTACAATGAGCAGTTCTTC. Its protein is CASSHSSYNEQFF.

V usage is TRBV2 and J usage is TRBJ2-5; D gene ambiguous. Germline loops: CDR1 SNHLY, CDR2 FYNNEI. The CDR3 loop spans 12 amino acids. The V end was cut by 10 bases, the J end by 1 base, with 10 bases between. The DNA for the CDR3 is TGTGCCACCGCCGGGTCCCAAGAGACCCAGTACTTC. This codes for CATAGSQETQYF. The whole variable domain, filled in from reference TRBV2 and TRBJ2-5, reads EPEVTQTPSHQVTQMGQEVILRCVPISNHLYFYWYRQILGQKVEFLVSFYNNEISEKSEIFDDQFSVERPDGSNFTLKIRSTKLEDSAMYFCATAGSQETQYFGPGTRLLVL.

V usage is TRBV25-1 and J usage is TRBJ1-1, with a tentative D call TRBD1 (5 bases). This CDR3 has 12 residues. Germline V CDR1 and CDR2: MGHDK, SYGVNS. V was clipped by 4 bases and J by 6 bases, with 9 bases between them. Here the CDR3 reads CASSGDGAEAFF. The CDR3 DNA is TGTGCCAGCAGTGGGGACGGGGCTGAAGCTTTCTTT.